These 32 T cell receptor beta chains were all obtained from the same sample, sequenced in a study of cytomegalovirus exposure and HLA in healthy donors. PCR was performed using 60 Vbeta and 13 Jbeta primers. The protocol was immunoSEQ multiplex PCR, while the TCRdb copy is restricted to in-frame clones and leaves out a portion. The table records about 200,000 clones, approximately 70% of them present only once. Source material: PBMCs. The receptors here all came from a woman younger than 45 in good health and CMV-seronegative.

The chain links TRBV7-7 to TRBJ2-2, with D hard to call. V dropped 4 bases and J dropped 5 bases, with 11 bases sitting between them. The CDR3 runs 14 residues. Germline lookup yields CDR1 SSHAT and CDR2 FNYEAQ (reference sequence). Here the CDR3 DNA reads TGTGCCAGCAGCTCCAATGTCCGGACCGGGGAGCTGTTTTTT. Translating gives CASSSNVRTGELFF.

The chain joins TRBV7-2 to TRBJ2-5, with 7 bases fitting TRBD2. V was clipped by 5 bases and J by 4 bases; unmatched bases: 10. The CDR3 is 15 residues long. Germline V lookup: CDR1 SGHTA, CDR2 FQGNSA. CDR3 DNA sequence: TGTGCCAGCAGCCTCTTGCTCCAGCGGGGAGAGACCCAGTACTTC. Its protein product is CASSLLLQRGETQYF.

The chain joins TRBV9 to TRBJ1-4; possibly TRBD1 for D (5 bases). Germline lookup yields CDR1 SGDLS and CDR2 YYNGEE. Trimming took 0 bases from V and 8 from J, leaving 14 bases between them. The CDR3 runs to 15 residues. In nucleotides, the CDR3 is TGTGCCAGCAGCGTAGGCAGGGTTGGAAAGGAAAAACTGTTTTTT. Amino acids: CASSVGRVGKEKLFF.

V and J are TRBV29-1 and TRBJ2-7, with 7 bases aligning to TRBD2. With 6 bases clipped from V and 6 bases from J, the junction kept 14 bases outside the gene matches. CDR1 SQVTM and CDR2 ANQGSEA come from the germline V gene. The CDR3 consists of 14 residues. CDR3 protein: CSVANLDWEGEQYF. The CDR3, as DNA: TGCAGCGTCGCTAACCTTGACTGGGAGGGCGAGCAGTACTTC.

This clone came up a few times. The V call is TRBV2, the J call TRBJ1-1; 8 nucleotides agree with TRBD1. Trimming at V came to 4 bases and at J to 3 bases, leaving 7 bases not matched to a gene. This CDR3 region has 15 residues. Germline values: CDR1 SNHLY, CDR2 FYNNEI. DNA for the CDR3: TGTGCCAGCAGTGGAAACAGGGGGGGGGACACTGAAGCTTTCTTT. This encodes CASSGNRGGDTEAFF.

The chain uses TRBV7-6 and TRBJ2-1; 8 bases map to TRBD2. V shed 4 bases, J shed 3 bases, and the junction held 8 bases outside the gene matches. The CDR3 consists of 16 residues. From germline, CDR1 is SGHVS and CDR2 FNYEAQ. CDR3 region: CASSSSTSGRYNEQFF. The CDR3, as DNA: TGTGCCAGCAGCTCATCCACTAGCGGCCGCTACAATGAGCAGTTCTTC.

The chain has TRBV5-4 and TRBJ1-2; D possibly corresponds to TRBD1 (6 bases). Germline CDR1 is SGHNT and CDR2 is YYREEE (reference sequence). The length of the CDR3 is 15 residues. V lost 3 bases and J lost 8, with 20 bases in between. The CDR3, as DNA: TGTGCCAGCAGCTCGAGGGGGTTTGGGTCATCCGGCTACACCTTC. Amino acids: CASSSRGFGSSGYTF.

V and J are TRBV5-1 and TRBJ2-1; the D gene is possibly TRBD1 (6 bases). Looked up from germline, CDR1 is SGHRS and CDR2 is YFSETQ. The CDR3 length is 14 residues. Deletions cut 3 bases from V and 2 bases from J, with 9 bases between. The CDR3 DNA follows: TGCGCCAGCAGCTCGGACAGTGCCTACAATGAGCAGTTCTTC. The encoded protein is CASSSDSAYNEQFF.

The J gene is TRBJ2-7, the V gene TRBV7-9; the D gene is possibly TRBD1 (5 bases). Between the trimmed V and J ends, which lost 3 bases and 0 bases, there was a span of 9 bases. From germline, CDR1 is SEHNR and CDR2 FQNEAQ (reference sequence). The CDR3 runs to 14 residues. In DNA form, the CDR3 reads TGTGCCAGCAGCTTGCGACAGAACTCCTACGAGCAGTACTTC. Translation: CASSLRQNSYEQYF.

This chain uses TRBV6-1 with TRBJ2-5, with 8 bases aligning to TRBD2. CDR1 and CDR2 (germline): MNHNS, SASEGT. The CDR3 totals 14 residues. V dropped 1 base and J dropped 5; count of bases not matched to a gene: 3. This CDR3 reads CASSEGGLVETQYF. The CDR3 nucleotides are TGTGCCAGCAGTGAAGGGGGACTAGTTGAGACCCAGTACTTC.

The chain combines TRBV5-6 with TRBJ2-2, with a tentative D call TRBD2 (5 bases). CDR3 length: 13 amino acids. The germline V gene encodes CDR1 SGHDT and CDR2 YYEEEE. Deletions cut 5 bases from V and 5 bases from J, with 10 bases between. The CDR3 sequence: CASRWERTGELFF. The CDR3 coding sequence is TGTGCCAGCAGGTGGGAGAGAACCGGGGAGCTGTTTTTT.

The chain couples TRBV5-6 to TRBJ1-1; D gene ambiguous. V lost 0 bases and J lost 0, with 9 bases in between. Germline CDR1 SGHDT, CDR2 YYEEEE. This CDR3 has 15 residues. Here the CDR3 reads CASSLGTNLNTEAFF. In DNA form, the CDR3 reads TGTGCCAGCAGCTTGGGAACTAACCTGAACACTGAAGCTTTCTTT.

The chain has TRBV18 and TRBJ2-7; D is perhaps TRBD1 (5 bases). Per the germline V gene, CDR1 is KGHSH and CDR2 is LQKENI. This CDR3 is built from 14 residues. V dropped 3 bases and J dropped 1 base, with 10 bases sitting between them. The CDR3 bases are TGTGCCAGCTCACCGGACAATCTATCCTACGAGCAGTACTTC. Its translation: CASSPDNLSYEQYF.

The chain combines TRBV9 with TRBJ2-7, with a tentative D call TRBD1 (7 bases). CDR1 and CDR2 (germline): SGDLS, YYNGEE. Trimming cost V 3 bases and J 4 bases, with 17 bases left between them. The CDR3 has 15 residues. CDR3 DNA: TGTGCCAGCAGCGCGGGGGACAGTCCGGGGTACGAGCAGTACTTC. It translates to CASSAGDSPGYEQYF.

This clone has a handful of counts. This chain uses TRBV9 with TRBJ2-7; 8 bases fit TRBD2. The CDR3 contains 14 residues. V dropped 4 bases and J dropped 5; count of bases not matched to a gene: 8. Germline V gene sequence: CDR1 SGDLS, CDR2 YYNGEE. Here the CDR3 reads CASSSHPGGDEQYF. For the CDR3, the DNA is TGTGCCAGCAGCTCCCACCCCGGGGGGGACGAGCAGTACTTC.

The V and J genes are TRBV2 and TRBJ1-2; 9 bases fit TRBD1. V shed 5 bases and J 6 bases; nucleotides not matched to a gene: 13. The CDR3 has 16 residues. Germline lookup yields CDR1 SNHLY and CDR2 FYNNEI. The CDR3 reads CASSTYQAGTGNGYTF. CDR3 bases: TGTGCCAGCAGTACCTACCAGGCCGGGACAGGGAATGGCTACACCTTC.

The chain has TRBV2 and TRBJ2-3; D not certain. The CDR3 has 16 amino acids. Trimming stripped 4 bases from V and 3 bases from J, with 17 bases between. Germline V gives CDR1 SNHLY, CDR2 FYNNEI. The CDR3 loop is CASSVPRHLRTDTQYF. The CDR3 nucleotides read TGTGCCAGCAGTGTCCCGAGACACCTCAGGACAGATACGCAGTATTTT.

The chain couples TRBV5-6 to TRBJ1-2; TRBD1 is a possible D gene (6 bases). The CDR3 has 16 residues. CDR1 and CDR2 (germline): SGHDT, YYEEEE. V lost 2 bases, J lost 5 bases, and 19 bases lay in between. CDR3 amino acids: CASSFDRTAFPYGYTF. The CDR3 region has the DNA TGTGCCAGCAGCTTCGACAGGACGGCTTTTCCATATGGCTACACCTTC.

The CDR3 reads CASSQGGAVIRNTEAFF. CDR3 DNA: TGCGCCAGCAGCCAAGGGGGGGCGGTAATCCGGAACACTGAAGCTTTCTTT. The rearrangement uses TRBV5-1 and TRBJ1-1, with D tentatively TRBD1 (6 bases). V was clipped by 4 bases and J by 1 base, with 20 bases between them. The CDR3 consists of 17 residues. The germline CDR1 and CDR2 sequences are SGHRS and YFSETQ.

The gene calls are TRBV27 and TRBJ1-5; the D gene is possibly TRBD1 (5 bases). V lost 3 bases, J lost 3 bases, and 18 bases lay in between. Germline V gives CDR1 MNHEY, CDR2 SMNVEV (reference sequence). The CDR3 totals 17 residues. CDR3 protein: CASSLREVVGTNQPQHF. As DNA, the CDR3 is TGTGCCAGCAGTTTGAGGGAGGTCGTTGGGACCAATCAGCCCCAGCATTTT.

V is TRBV4-3 and J is TRBJ1-2, with TRBD1 identical over 8 bases. There are 17 residues in the CDR3. The germline V gene has CDR1 LGHNA and CDR2 YSLEER. V dropped 0 bases and J dropped 5; count of bases not matched to a gene: 11. Here the CDR3 DNA reads TGCGCCAGCAGCCAAGATCCTTCAGGGGGCAGGAGGTATGGCTACACCTTC. This sequence encodes CASSQDPSGGRRYGYTF.

V is TRBV25-1 and J is TRBJ2-7; 8 positions agree with TRBD2. V shed 2 bases, J shed 12 bases, and the junction held 9 bases outside the gene matches. Germline V gene data show CDR1 as MGHDK and CDR2 as SYGVNS. The CDR3 extends over 13 amino acids. CDR3: CASSEAGTSMLYF. Written as DNA, the CDR3 is TGTGCCAGCAGTGAAGCCGGGACTAGTATGCTGTACTTC.

The chain links TRBV4-1 to TRBJ1-1, with D possibly matching TRBD1 (5 bases). Germline assignment: CDR1 MGHRA and CDR2 YSYEKL. Trimming removed 4 bases from V and 1 base from J, with 13 bases in between. The CDR3 is 15 amino acids. In nucleotides, the CDR3 is TGCGCCAGCAGCCGAGAGACAGACGGGAACACTGAAGCTTTCTTT. Translation gives CASSRETDGNTEAFF.

The rearrangement joins TRBV4-2 to TRBJ2-5; D possibly corresponds to TRBD1 (7 bases). This CDR3 has 14 residues. The germline V gene has CDR1 LGHNA and CDR2 YNFKEQ. V shed 4 bases and J shed 5 bases, with 14 bases lying between them. The CDR3 is CASSPMTGRETQYF. CDR3 nucleotides: TGTGCCAGCAGCCCCATGACAGGGAGGGAGACCCAGTACTTC.

The rearrangement joins TRBV21-1 to TRBJ2-1; the table names TRBD2, a call not compared with the DNA. TRBV21-1 is assigned pseudogene status. The CDR3 runs 18 residues. CDR3 in amino acids: CASSKTQLAGDLRDEQFF. The CDR3, as DNA: TGTGCCAGCAGCAAGACCCAACTAGCGGGAGATTTGCGGGATGAGCAGTTCTTC.

The genes are TRBV19 and TRBJ1-1; the D gene is possibly TRBD1 (6 bases). This CDR3 has 14 amino acids. With 4 bases removed from V and 10 bases from J, the gap between germline ends came to 19 bases. The germline gives CDR1 LNHDA, CDR2 SQIVND (reference sequence). CDR3 region: CASSKGGGAWLAFF. DNA for the CDR3: TGTGCCAGTAGTAAGGGGGGGGGAGCGTGGTTAGCTTTCTTT.

The chain links TRBV7-2 to TRBJ2-2, with 8 positions matching TRBD2. This CDR3 comprises 14 residues. Germline CDR1 reads SGHTA; CDR2 reads FQGNSA. Trimming at V came to 4 bases and at J to 7 bases, leaving 5 bases not matched to a gene. The CDR3 region has the DNA TGTGCCAGCAGCTCATCTAGCGGGTACGGGGAGCTGTTTTTT. The encoded protein is CASSSSSGYGELFF.

V is TRBV19 and J is TRBJ2-1; D uncertain. Germline CDR1 reads LNHDA; CDR2 reads SQIVND (reference sequence). This CDR3 spans 16 amino acids. The V and J ends lost 1 base and 5 bases respectively, with 15 bases between them. The CDR3 region has the DNA TGTGCCAGTAGTATAGGCGAACTTATCCTTAACAATGAGCAGTTCTTC. It specifies CASSIGELILNNEQFF.

This clone showed up just once. This sequence joins TRBV5-1 and TRBJ1-2; 9 nucleotides align to TRBD1. In germline, CDR1 is SGHRS, CDR2 YFSETQ. The trim removed 1 base at V and 2 bases at J, leaving 6 bases unmatched. The CDR3 runs to 16 residues. The CDR3 loop reads CASSLTTGGRNYGYTF. CDR3 sequence (DNA): TGCGCCAGCAGCTTGACCACAGGGGGCAGGAACTATGGCTACACCTTC.

This chain links TRBV27 with TRBJ2-7; D perhaps matches TRBD2 (5 bases). The CDR3 loop spans 13 amino acids. The germline CDR1 and CDR2 sequences are MNHEY and SMNVEV (reference sequence). The V end was cut by 8 bases, the J end by 1 base, with 12 bases between. The CDR3 region has the DNA TGTGCCAGCGGACTCCAAATATCCTACGAGCAGTACTTC. This translates into CASGLQISYEQYF.

V and J are TRBV18 and TRBJ2-6; TRBD2 is a possible D gene (6 bases). Per the germline V gene, CDR1 is KGHSH and CDR2 is LQKENI. The CDR3 runs 17 residues. Trimming took 4 bases from V and 1 from J, leaving 14 bases between them. The CDR3 nucleotides are TGTGCCAGCTCACTCTGGGACTGGACATCTGGGGCCAACGTCCTGACTTTC. It specifies CASSLWDWTSGANVLTF.

This chain links TRBV4-3 with TRBJ2-7; 7 bases match TRBD2. The CDR3 is 18 amino acids. Losses at the gene ends were 1 base for V and 3 bases for J; bases not matched to a gene: 15. CDR1 LGHNA and CDR2 YSLEER come from the germline V gene. CDR3 in amino acids: CASSQGPGGSQGVYEQYF. CDR3 sequence (DNA): TGCGCCAGCAGCCAAGGGCCCGGGGGGTCACAAGGAGTCTACGAGCAGTACTTC.